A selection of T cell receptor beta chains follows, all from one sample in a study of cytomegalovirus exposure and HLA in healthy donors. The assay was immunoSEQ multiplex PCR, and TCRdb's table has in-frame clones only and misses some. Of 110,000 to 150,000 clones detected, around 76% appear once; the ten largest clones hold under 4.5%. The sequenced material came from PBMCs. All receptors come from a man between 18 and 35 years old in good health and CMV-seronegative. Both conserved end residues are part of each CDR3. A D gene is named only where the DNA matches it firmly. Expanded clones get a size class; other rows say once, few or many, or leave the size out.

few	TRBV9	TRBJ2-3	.	CASSVAGDSASTDTQYF	TGTGCCAGCAGCGTAGCCGGGGACTCGGCAAGCACAGATACGCAGTATTTT
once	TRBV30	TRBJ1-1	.	CAWSTQSNTEAFF	TGTGCCTGGAGTACACAGTCTAACACTGAAGCTTTCTTT
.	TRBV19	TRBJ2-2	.	CASSLWTGRPGELFF	TGTGCCAGTAGTTTGTGGACTGGTCGACCCGGGGAGCTGTTTTTT
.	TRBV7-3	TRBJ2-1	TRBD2	CASSFLAGPYNEQFF	TGTGCCAGCAGCTTTTTAGCGGGTCCCTACAATGAGCAGTTCTTC
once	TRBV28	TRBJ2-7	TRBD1	CASSFLSGQGAGEQYF	TGTGCCAGCAGTTTCCTTTCTGGACAGGGGGCGGGGGAGCAGTACTTC
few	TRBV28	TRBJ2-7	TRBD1	CASSYRDSTYEQYF	TGTGCCAGCAGCTACCGGGACAGTACCTACGAGCAGTACTTC
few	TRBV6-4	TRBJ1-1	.	CASSETSTVTEAFF	TGTGCCAGCAGTGAGACTTCGACAGTGACTGAAGCTTTCTTT
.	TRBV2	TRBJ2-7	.	CASSVKSSYEQYF	TGTGCCAGCAGTGTTAAGAGCTCCTACGAGCAGTACTTC
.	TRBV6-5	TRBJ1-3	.	CASGNSGNTIYF	TGTGCCTCGGGGAACTCTGGAAACACCATATATTTT
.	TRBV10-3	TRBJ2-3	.	CAISGGYTQYF	TGTGCCATCAGTGGCGGGTATACGCAGTATTTT
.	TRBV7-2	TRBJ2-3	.	CASSPRGFGTDTQYF	TGTGCCAGCAGCCCTCGGGGGTTTGGTACAGATACGCAGTATTTT
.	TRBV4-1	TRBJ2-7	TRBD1	CASSQEDRGGAYEQYF	TGCGCCAGCAGCCAAGAGGACAGGGGTGGTGCCTACGAGCAGTACTTC
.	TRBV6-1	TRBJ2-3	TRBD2	CASSAGGGWDGASTDTQYF	TGTGCCAGCAGTGCGGGGGGGGGATGGGACGGTGCTAGCACAGATACGCAGTATTTT
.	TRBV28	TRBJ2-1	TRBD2	CASSRAGGGPYNEQFF	TGTGCCAGCAGCCGAGCGGGGGGGGGACCCTACAATGAGCAGTTCTTC
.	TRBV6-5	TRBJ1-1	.	CASSTPFQDEAFF	TGTGCCAGCAGTACGCCTTTTCAGGATGAAGCTTTCTTT
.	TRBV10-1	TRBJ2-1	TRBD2	CASSEESAGGPDEQFF	TGCGCCAGCAGTGAGGAGTCGGCGGGAGGGCCGGATGAGCAGTTCTTC
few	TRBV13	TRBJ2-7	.	CASSLAGLSYEQYF	TGTGCCAGCAGCTTAGCCGGACTCTCCTACGAGCAGTACTTC
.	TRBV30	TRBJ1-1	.	CAWSRQGNTEAFF	TGTGCCTGGAGTCGGCAGGGGAACACTGAAGCTTTCTTT
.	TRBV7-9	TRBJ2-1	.	CASSLQSGDNEQFF	TGTGCCAGCAGCTTACAGAGCGGTGACAATGAGCAGTTCTTC
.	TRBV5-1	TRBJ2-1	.	CASSLSRNNEQFF	TGCGCCAGCAGCTTGAGCAGGAACAATGAGCAGTTCTTC
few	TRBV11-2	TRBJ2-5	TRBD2	CASRNAGGWETQYF	TGTGCCAGCAGGAACGCGGGGGGGTGGGAGACCCAGTACTTC
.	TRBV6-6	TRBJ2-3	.	CASERMEGDTQYF	TGTGCCAGCGAGCGGATGGAGGGAGATACGCAGTATTTT
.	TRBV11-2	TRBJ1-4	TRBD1	CASSVRTGVNEKLFF	TGTGCCAGCAGCGTTCGGACAGGGGTTAATGAAAAACTGTTTTTT
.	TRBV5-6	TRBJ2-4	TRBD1	CASSLGQGITKNIQYF	TGTGCCAGCAGCCTCGGACAGGGTATAACCAAAAACATTCAGTACTTC
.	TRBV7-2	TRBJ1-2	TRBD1	CASSSDREDYGYTF	TGTGCCAGCAGCTCGGACAGGGAGGACTATGGCTACACCTTC
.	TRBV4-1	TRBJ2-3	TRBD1	CASSQYWTGGSTDTQYF	TGCGCCAGCAGCCAATATTGGACAGGGGGGAGCACAGATACGCAGTATTTT
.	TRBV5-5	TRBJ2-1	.	CASSPGSGPLYNEQFF	TGTGCCAGCAGCCCGGGTTCAGGGCCCCTCTACAATGAGCAGTTCTTC
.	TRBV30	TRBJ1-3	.	CAWSIIGSSGNTIYF	TGTGCCTGGAGTATCATAGGGAGCTCTGGAAACACCATATATTTT
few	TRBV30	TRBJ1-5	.	CAWSTRYQPQHF	TGTGCCTGGAGCACCCGGTATCAGCCCCAGCATTTT